The source of this TCR beta chain is a study of cytomegalovirus exposure and HLA in healthy donors. Only in-frame clones appear in the TCRdb table, and some are missing; sequencing was by immunoSEQ multiplex PCR. Of 100,000 to 150,000 clones listed, about 96% are singletons. CDR1 is MDHEN, CDR2 SYDVKM, per germline. The CDR3 runs 14 residues. V was clipped by 2 bases and J by 6 bases; unmatched bases: 5. General study points: As confirmed in vitro, a few CMV-associated chains were specific for CMV antigens. The study flagged approximately 180 TCR beta chains as cytomegalovirus-associated.

For this clone: Its antigen is undetermined.

The donors were members of the validation cohort comprising over a hundred subjects, separate from the roughly 670-subject first cohort. The specimen sequenced was PBMCs. This clonotype was sampled from a man between 18 and 29 years old in good health and CMV-seronegative. The rearrangement uses TRBV28 and TRBJ2-7, with 9 bases fitting TRBD1. The CDR3: CASSLGTGLPEQYF. The DNA of the CDR3 is TGTGCCAGCAGTTTAGGGACAGGGCTCCCCGAGCAGTACTTC.